The 20 T cell receptor beta chains below come from one sample, sequenced in a study of T cell responses to AZD1222 COVID-19 vaccine. Some clones are missing from TCRdb's copy, which holds only in-frame ones; the method was immunoSEQ multiplex PCR. The sample yields about 150,000 clones, approximately 90% seen once. The source material was peripheral blood, sampled on day 0 of AZD1222 vaccination. The receptors were gathered from an adult in good health.

This rearrangement joins TRBV14 to TRBJ1-2; a weak D match, TRBD1 (5 bases). From germline, CDR1 is SGHDN and CDR2 FVKESK. Trimming took 0 bases from V and 8 from J, leaving 16 bases between them. This CDR3 comprises 15 residues. For the CDR3, the DNA is TGTGCCAGCAGCCAAGACTCCAGGGCACGCGGAGGCTACACCTTC. This sequence encodes CASSQDSRARGGYTF.

This clone was recorded only once. This chain connects TRBV27 to TRBJ1-1; the match to TRBD1 covers 10 bases. Germline V gives CDR1 MNHEY, CDR2 SMNVEV (reference sequence). Losses at the gene ends were 6 bases for V and 1 base for J; bases not matched to a gene: 11. There are 17 residues in the CDR3. The CDR3 DNA sequence: TGTGCCAGCAGACCCGGGACAGGGGAAACTCAGAACACTGAAGCTTTCTTT. Translating it yields CASRPGTGETQNTEAFF.

This chain links TRBV6-5 with TRBJ2-2; D assignment may be TRBD1 or TRBD2 (5 bases each). Per the germline V gene, CDR1 is MNHEY and CDR2 is SVGAGI. This CDR3 spans 14 amino acids. Trimming stripped 4 bases from V and 6 bases from J, with 12 bases between. This chain's CDR3 is CASSLRGDAGELFF. As DNA, the CDR3 is TGTGCCAGCAGTTTAAGGGGAGATGCCGGGGAGCTGTTTTTT.

The rearrangement joins TRBV28 to TRBJ2-7; tentatively, D is TRBD1 (5 bases). The CDR3 has 18 amino acids. Germline assignment: CDR1 MDHEN and CDR2 SYDVKM. V gave up 5 bases and J gave up 3 bases, with 26 bases separating them. Here the CDR3 reads CASSRKFKGVTRRYEQYF. In DNA form, the CDR3 reads TGTGCCAGCAGTCGGAAATTTAAAGGGGTTACTCGCCGCTACGAGCAGTACTTC.

The chain recombines TRBV24-1 with TRBJ2-2, with TRBD2 matching over 7 bases. Trimming cost V 5 bases and J 3 bases; bases outside gene matches: 2. CDR1 and CDR2 (germline): KGHDR, SFDVKD. This CDR3 comprises 14 residues. The CDR3 here is CATSALADTGELFF. CDR3 coding DNA: TGTGCCACCAGTGCGCTAGCGGACACCGGGGAGCTGTTTTTT.

The rearrangement links TRBV15 to TRBJ2-7; D might be TRBD1 (5 bases). V lost 3 bases and J 0 bases, leaving 9 bases between the germline ends. The V gene's germline CDR1 is LNHNV and CDR2 YYDKDF (reference sequence). The CDR3 runs to 14 residues. The CDR3 DNA reads TGTGCCACCAGCAGCAGGGAATTCTCCTACGAGCAGTACTTC. It codes for CATSSREFSYEQYF.

V gene TRBV18 combines with J gene TRBJ2-7; D is uncertain. V was pared by 0 bases and J by 3 bases, with 12 bases between. CDR3 length: 15 residues. Germline CDR1 and CDR2: KGHSH and LQKENI. CDR3 bases: TGTGCCAGCTCACCACCGTTTACACAAAGCTACGAGCAGTACTTC. Translation gives CASSPPFTQSYEQYF.

This chain links TRBV24-1 with TRBJ2-2; 13 bases are a match to TRBD2. V lost 0 bases to trimming and J lost 6 bases; unmatched junction nucleotides: 6. From germline, CDR1 is KGHDR and CDR2 SFDVKD. This CDR3 is 18 amino acids long. CDR3 amino acids: CATSDLPGLAGESGELFF. In DNA, the CDR3 is TGTGCCACCAGTGATTTGCCTGGACTAGCGGGAGAATCCGGGGAGCTGTTTTTT.

The chain uses TRBV3-1 (or the pseudogene TRBV3-2) and TRBJ2-3; TRBD1 might be the D (6 bases). The CDR3 runs to 15 residues. Between the trimmed V and J ends, which lost 5 bases and 5 bases, there was a span of 17 bases. Germline-derived CDR1 and CDR2 are LGHDT and YNNKEL (reference sequence). CDR3 DNA sequence: TGTGCCAGCAGCACCCTTAGGGGGAGAGGAGATACGCAGTATTTT. It codes for CASSTLRGRGDTQYF.

J is TRBJ2-6 and V is TRBV14; the D is unclear. Germline lookup yields CDR1 SGHDN and CDR2 FVKESK. The CDR3 totals 18 residues. Trimming cost V 1 base and J 0 bases, with 13 bases left between them. The CDR3 region is CASSQGFRFTSGANVLTF. CDR3 coding DNA: TGTGCCAGCAGCCAAGGGTTCAGATTTACCTCTGGGGCCAACGTCCTGACTTTC.

The V call is TRBV11-2, the J call TRBJ2-5; D gene uncertain. CDR1 is SGHAT, CDR2 FQNNGV, per germline. Trimming removed 8 bases from V and 4 bases from J, with 14 bases in between. This CDR3 comprises 13 residues. The CDR3 nucleotides are TGTGCCAGCTCGACACTCCCTTCAGAGACCCAGTACTTC. It translates to CASSTLPSETQYF.

The chain combines TRBV27 with TRBJ2-2, with D hard to call. Trimming shortened V by 5 bases and J by 5 bases, and 15 bases separated the two germline ends. Germline CDR1 and CDR2: MNHEY and SMNVEV (reference sequence). The CDR3 contains 15 residues. The chain's CDR3 is CASSPLRQITGELFF. CDR3 bases: TGTGCCAGCAGTCCTCTTCGGCAGATTACCGGGGAGCTGTTTTTT.

CDR3: CASSTGGSAEQYF. In DNA, the CDR3 is TGTGCCAGCAGCACCGGGGGCAGTGCCGAGCAGTACTTC. The gene calls are TRBV7-9 and TRBJ2-7, with D perhaps assigned TRBD1 or TRBD2 (6 bases each). The CDR3 has 13 amino acids. Trimming shortened V by 5 bases and J by 6 bases, and 14 bases separated the two germline ends. From germline, CDR1 is SEHNR and CDR2 FQNEAQ (reference sequence).

The chain employs TRBV7-6 and TRBJ2-7; D is uncertain. The CDR3 has 13 residues. V was trimmed by 3 bases and J by 2 bases, leaving 8 bases between them. Looked up from germline, CDR1 is SGHVS and CDR2 is FNYEAQ. The CDR3 DNA sequence: TGTGCCAGCAGCTTCGACGACACCTACGAGCAGTACTTC. Encoded protein: CASSFDDTYEQYF.

The chain has TRBV30 and TRBJ2-7; TRBD2 agrees at 10 bases. V was pared by 1 base and J by 5 bases, with 2 bases of the junction left unmatched. This CDR3 is 13 amino acids long. Germline V gives CDR1 GTSNPN, CDR2 SVGIG (reference sequence). CDR3 DNA sequence: TGTGCCTGGAGTGAGCGGGAGGGGCACGAGCAGTACTTC. Translating it yields CAWSEREGHEQYF. Variable domain in full (rest from reference TRBV30 and TRBJ2-7): SQTIHQWPATLVQPVGSPLSLECTVEGTSNPNLYWYRQAAGRGLQLLFYSVGIGQISSEVPQNLSASRPQDRQFILSSKKLLLSDSGFYLCAWSEREGHEQYFGPGTRLTVT.

This chain connects TRBV7-9 to TRBJ1-1; 11 positions match TRBD1. V trimming: 4 bases; J trimming: 1 base; junction bases outside the gene matches: 8. Germline V gene lookup returns CDR1 SEHNR and CDR2 FQNEAQ (reference sequence). This CDR3 spans 17 amino acids. The CDR3 is CASSSPDRGRGNTEAFF. CDR3 DNA: TGTGCCAGCAGCTCCCCGGACAGGGGGCGCGGGAACACTGAAGCTTTCTTT.

The chain couples TRBV14 to TRBJ1-2; TRBD1 might be the D (5 bases). The CDR3 is 11 residues long. Per the germline V gene, CDR1 is SGHDN and CDR2 is FVKESK. V shed 8 bases and J shed 4 bases, with 8 bases lying between them. Here the CDR3 DNA reads TGTGCCAGCCGACAGTCCTATGGCTACACCTTC. It specifies CASRQSYGYTF.

The V call is TRBV30, the J call TRBJ2-3, with a possible D match to TRBD2 (5 bases). The CDR3 has 14 residues. Trimming cost V 1 base and J 0 bases, with 8 bases left between them. CDR1 is GTSNPN, CDR2 SVGIG, per germline (reference sequence). This CDR3 is CAWSEGLSTDTQYF. In nucleotides, the CDR3 is TGTGCCTGGAGTGAAGGACTGAGCACAGATACGCAGTATTTT.

This sequence joins TRBV28 and TRBJ2-1, with 8 bases fitting TRBD2. V shed 2 bases, J shed 0 bases, and the junction held 6 bases outside the gene matches. Germline V gene sequence: CDR1 MDHEN, CDR2 SYDVKM. The CDR3 is made up of 17 amino acids. The CDR3 DNA is TGTGCCAGCAGTTTAGTTTCTAGCGGGCGCTCCTACAATGAGCAGTTCTTC. It is translated as CASSLVSSGRSYNEQFF.

The rearrangement joins TRBV6-2 or TRBV6-3 to TRBJ2-6; D is possibly TRBD2 (6 bases). V shed 6 bases and J shed 3 bases, with 18 bases lying between them. This CDR3 has 17 residues. The germline V gene has CDR1 MNHEY and CDR2 SVGEGT. CDR3 loop: CASSLARAGRGANVLTF. The CDR3 DNA reads as TGTGCCAGCAGCCTAGCGAGGGCAGGGCGTGGGGCCAACGTCCTGACTTTC.